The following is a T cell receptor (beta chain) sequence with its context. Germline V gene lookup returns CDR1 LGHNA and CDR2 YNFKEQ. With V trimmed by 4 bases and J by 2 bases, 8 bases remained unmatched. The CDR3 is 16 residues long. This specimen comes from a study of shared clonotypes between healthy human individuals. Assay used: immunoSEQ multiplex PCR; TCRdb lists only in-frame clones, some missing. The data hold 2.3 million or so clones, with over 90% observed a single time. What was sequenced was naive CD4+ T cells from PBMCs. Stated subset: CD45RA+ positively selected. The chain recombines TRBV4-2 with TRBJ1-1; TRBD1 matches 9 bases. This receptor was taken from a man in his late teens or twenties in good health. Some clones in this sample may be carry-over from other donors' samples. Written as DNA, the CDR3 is TGTGCCAGCAGCCTCGCGATGGGACAGGGAAACACTGAAGCTTTCTTT. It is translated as CASSLAMGQGNTEAFF.